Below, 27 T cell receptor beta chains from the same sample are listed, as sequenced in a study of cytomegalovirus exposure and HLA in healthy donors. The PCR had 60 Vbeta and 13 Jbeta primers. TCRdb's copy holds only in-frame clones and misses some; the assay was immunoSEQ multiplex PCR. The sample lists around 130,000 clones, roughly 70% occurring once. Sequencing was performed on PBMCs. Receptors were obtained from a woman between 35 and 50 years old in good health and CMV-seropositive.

As DNA, the CDR3 is TGTGCCAGCAGCAGGGGGGGGTCAGTAAAGACCTACGAGCAGTACTTC. This encodes CASSRGGSVKTYEQYF. The rearrangement links TRBV5-4 to TRBJ2-5, with D perhaps matching TRBD2 (7 bases). The DNA end favors TRBJ2-7, so the J call may be wrong. This CDR3 spans 16 amino acids. Germline CDR1 and CDR2: SGHNT and YYREEE (reference sequence).

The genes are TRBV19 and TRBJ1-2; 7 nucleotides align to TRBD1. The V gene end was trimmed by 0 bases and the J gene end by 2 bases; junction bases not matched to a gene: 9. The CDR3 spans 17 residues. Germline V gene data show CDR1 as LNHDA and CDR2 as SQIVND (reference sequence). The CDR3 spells CASSIDLPTGTNYGYTF. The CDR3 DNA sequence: TGTGCCAGTAGTATAGACCTACCGACAGGGACAAACTATGGCTACACCTTC.

DNA of the CDR3: TGTGCCAGCAGCTTTGGTGGGACAGGGGACGAGCAGTACTTC. This sequence encodes CASSFGGTGDEQYF. V gene TRBV5-6 combines with J gene TRBJ2-7; 10 nucleotides align to TRBD1. The CDR3 is 14 amino acids. V dropped 2 bases and J dropped 5; count of bases not matched to a gene: 4. Germline V lookup: CDR1 SGHDT, CDR2 YYEEEE.

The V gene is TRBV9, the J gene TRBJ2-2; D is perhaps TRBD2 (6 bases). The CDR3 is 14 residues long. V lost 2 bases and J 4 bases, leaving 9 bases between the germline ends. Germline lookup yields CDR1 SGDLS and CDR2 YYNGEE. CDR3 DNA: TGTGCCAGCAGCGTCGACGGGAGCACCGGGGAGCTGTTTTTT. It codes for CASSVDGSTGELFF.

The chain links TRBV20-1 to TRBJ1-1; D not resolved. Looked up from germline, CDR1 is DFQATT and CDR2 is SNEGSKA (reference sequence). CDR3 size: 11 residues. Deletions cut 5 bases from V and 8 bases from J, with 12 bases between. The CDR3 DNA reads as TGCAGTGCTCCCCTTAACGGGGAAGCTTTCTTT. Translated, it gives CSAPLNGEAFF.

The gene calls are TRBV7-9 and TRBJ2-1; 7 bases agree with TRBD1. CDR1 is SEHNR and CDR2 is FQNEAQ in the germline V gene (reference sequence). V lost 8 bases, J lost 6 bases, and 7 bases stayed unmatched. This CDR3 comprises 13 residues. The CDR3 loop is CASDRVGGNEQFF. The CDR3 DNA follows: TGTGCCAGCGACAGGGTGGGTGGCAATGAGCAGTTCTTC.

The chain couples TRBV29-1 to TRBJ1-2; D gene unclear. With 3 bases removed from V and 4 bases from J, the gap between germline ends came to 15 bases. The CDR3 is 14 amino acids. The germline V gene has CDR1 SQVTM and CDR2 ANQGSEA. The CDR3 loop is CSVEQDGRGYGYTF. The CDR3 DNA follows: TGCAGCGTTGAGCAGGATGGCCGGGGCTATGGCTACACCTTC. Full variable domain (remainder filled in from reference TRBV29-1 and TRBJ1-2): SAVISQKPSRDICQRGTSLTIQCQVDSQVTMMFWYRQQPGQSLTLIATANQGSEATYESGFVIDKFPISRPNLTFSTLTVSNMSPEDSSIYLCSVEQDGRGYGYTFGSGTRLTVV.

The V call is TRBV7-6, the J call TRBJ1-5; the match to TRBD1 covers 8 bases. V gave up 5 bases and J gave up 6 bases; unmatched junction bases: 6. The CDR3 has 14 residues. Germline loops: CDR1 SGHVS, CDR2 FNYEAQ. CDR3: CASSTDREGQPQHF. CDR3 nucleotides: TGTGCCAGCAGCACGGACAGGGAAGGTCAGCCCCAGCATTTT.

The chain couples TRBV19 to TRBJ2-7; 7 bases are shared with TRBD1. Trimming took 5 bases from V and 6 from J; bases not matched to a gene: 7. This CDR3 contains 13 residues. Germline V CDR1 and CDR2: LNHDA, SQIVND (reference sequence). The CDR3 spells CASSGGQTREQYF. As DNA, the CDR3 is TGTGCCAGTAGTGGGGGACAGACTCGCGAGCAGTACTTC.

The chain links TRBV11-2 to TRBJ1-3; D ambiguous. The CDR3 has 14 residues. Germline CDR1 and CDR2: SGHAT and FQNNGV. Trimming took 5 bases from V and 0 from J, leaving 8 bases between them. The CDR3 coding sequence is TGTGCCAGCAGCCCCACATACTCTGGAAACACCATATATTTT. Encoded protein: CASSPTYSGNTIYF. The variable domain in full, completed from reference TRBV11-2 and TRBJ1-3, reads EAGVAQSPRYKIIEKRQSVAFWCNPISGHATLYWYQQILGQGPKLLIQFQNNGVVDDSQLPKDRFSAERLKGVDSTLKIQPAKLEDSAVYLCASSPTYSGNTIYFGEGSWLTVV.

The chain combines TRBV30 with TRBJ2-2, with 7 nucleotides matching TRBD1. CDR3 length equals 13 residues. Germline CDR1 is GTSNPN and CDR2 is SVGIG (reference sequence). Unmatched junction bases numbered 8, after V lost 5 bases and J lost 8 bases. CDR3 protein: CAWETGVWGELFF. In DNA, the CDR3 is TGTGCCTGGGAAACAGGGGTTTGGGGGGAGCTGTTTTTT.

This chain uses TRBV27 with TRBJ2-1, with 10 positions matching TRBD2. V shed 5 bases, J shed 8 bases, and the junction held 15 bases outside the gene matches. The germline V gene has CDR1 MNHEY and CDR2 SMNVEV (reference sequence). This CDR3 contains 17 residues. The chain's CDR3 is CASSRIVLAGVPDEQFF. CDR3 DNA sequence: TGTGCCAGCAGTAGAATTGTCCTAGCGGGAGTACCCGATGAGCAGTTCTTC.

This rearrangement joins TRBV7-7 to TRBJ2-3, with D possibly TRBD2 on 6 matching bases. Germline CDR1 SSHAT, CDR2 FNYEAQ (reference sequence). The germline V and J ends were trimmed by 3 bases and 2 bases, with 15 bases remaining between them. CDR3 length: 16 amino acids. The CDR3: CASSLTRSGDTDTQYF. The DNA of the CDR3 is TGTGCCAGCAGCTTGACCCGTAGCGGAGACACAGATACGCAGTATTTT.

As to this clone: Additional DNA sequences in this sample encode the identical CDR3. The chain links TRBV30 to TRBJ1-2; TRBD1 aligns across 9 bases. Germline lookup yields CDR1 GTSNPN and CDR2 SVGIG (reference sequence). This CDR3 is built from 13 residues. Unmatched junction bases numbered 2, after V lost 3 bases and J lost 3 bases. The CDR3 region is CAWSTGGDYGYTF. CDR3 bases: TGTGCCTGGAGCACAGGGGGCGACTATGGCTACACCTTC.

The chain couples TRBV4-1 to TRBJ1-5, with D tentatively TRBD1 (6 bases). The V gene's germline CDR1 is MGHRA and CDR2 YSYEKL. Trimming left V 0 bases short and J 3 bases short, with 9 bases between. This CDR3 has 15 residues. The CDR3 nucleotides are TGCGCCAGCAGCCAAGATGGGGACATCAATCAGCCCCAGCATTTT. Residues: CASSQDGDINQPQHF.

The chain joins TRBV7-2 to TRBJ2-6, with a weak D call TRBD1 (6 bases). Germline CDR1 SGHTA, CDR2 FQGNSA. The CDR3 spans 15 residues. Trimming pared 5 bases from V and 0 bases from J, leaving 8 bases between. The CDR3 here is CASSTGISGANVLTF. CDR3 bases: TGTGCCAGCAGCACAGGGATCTCTGGGGCCAACGTCCTGACTTTC. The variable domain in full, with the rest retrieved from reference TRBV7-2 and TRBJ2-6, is GAGVSQSPSNKVTEKGKDVELRCDPISGHTALYWYRQSLGQGLEFLIYFQGNSAPDKSGLPSDRFSAERTGGSVSTLTIQRTQQEDSAVYLCASSTGISGANVLTFGAGSRLTVL.

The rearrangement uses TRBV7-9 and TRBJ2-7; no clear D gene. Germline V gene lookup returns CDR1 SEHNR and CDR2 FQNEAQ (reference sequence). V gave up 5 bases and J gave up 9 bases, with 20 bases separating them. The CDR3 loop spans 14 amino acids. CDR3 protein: CASSEDSPQHGQYF. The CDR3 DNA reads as TGTGCCAGCAGCGAAGACTCTCCCCAGCACGGGCAGTACTTC.

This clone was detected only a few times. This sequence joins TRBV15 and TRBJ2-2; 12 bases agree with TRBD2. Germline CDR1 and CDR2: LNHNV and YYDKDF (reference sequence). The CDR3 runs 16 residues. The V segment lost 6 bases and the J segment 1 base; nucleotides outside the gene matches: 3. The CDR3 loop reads CATRTSGGLNTGELFF. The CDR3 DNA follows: TGTGCCACCAGGACTAGCGGGGGACTGAACACCGGGGAGCTGTTTTTT. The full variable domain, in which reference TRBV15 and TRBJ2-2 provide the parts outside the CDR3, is DAMVIQNPRYQVTQFGKPVTLSCSQTLNHNVMYWYQQKSSQAPKLLFHYYDKDFNNEADTPDNFQSRRPNTSFCFLDIRSPGLGDTAMYLCATRTSGGLNTGELFFGEGSRLTVL.

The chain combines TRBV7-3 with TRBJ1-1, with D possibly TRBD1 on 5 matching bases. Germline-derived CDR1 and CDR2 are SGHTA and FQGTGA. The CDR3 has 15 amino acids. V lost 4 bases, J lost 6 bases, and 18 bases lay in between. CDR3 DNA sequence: TGTGCCAGCAGCTCAGTAACTACAGGAGCTTCTGAAGCTTTCTTT. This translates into CASSSVTTGASEAFF.

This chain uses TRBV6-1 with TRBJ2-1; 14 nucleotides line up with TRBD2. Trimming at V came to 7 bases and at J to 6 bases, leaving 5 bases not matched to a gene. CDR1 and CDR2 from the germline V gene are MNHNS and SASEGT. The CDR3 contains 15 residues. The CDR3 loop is CASTGLAGGLNEQFF. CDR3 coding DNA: TGTGCCAGCACTGGACTAGCGGGGGGCCTCAATGAGCAGTTCTTC.

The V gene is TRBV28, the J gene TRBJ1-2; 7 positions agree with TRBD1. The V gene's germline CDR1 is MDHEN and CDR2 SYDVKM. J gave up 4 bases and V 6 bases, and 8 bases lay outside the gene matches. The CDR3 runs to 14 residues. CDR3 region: CASSPPDRVYGYTF. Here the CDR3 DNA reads TGTGCCAGCAGCCCCCCCGACAGGGTCTATGGCTACACCTTC.

The CDR3 here is CASSLGDSGLPAGELFF. The CDR3 region has the DNA TGTGCCAGCAGCTTAGGGGATAGCGGACTACCCGCCGGGGAGCTGTTTTTT. The chain has TRBV11-3 and TRBJ2-2; D might be TRBD2 (6 bases). Between the trimmed V and J ends, which lost 1 base and 6 bases, there was a span of 18 bases. This CDR3 is built from 17 residues. Germline loops: CDR1 SGHNT, CDR2 YENEEA. Variable domain in full (rest from reference TRBV11-3 and TRBJ2-2): EAGVVQSPRYKIIEKKQPVAFWCNPISGHNTLYWYLQNLGQGPELLIRYENEEAVDDSQLPKDRFSAERLKGVDSTLKIQPAELGDSAVYLCASSLGDSGLPAGELFFGEGSRLTVL.

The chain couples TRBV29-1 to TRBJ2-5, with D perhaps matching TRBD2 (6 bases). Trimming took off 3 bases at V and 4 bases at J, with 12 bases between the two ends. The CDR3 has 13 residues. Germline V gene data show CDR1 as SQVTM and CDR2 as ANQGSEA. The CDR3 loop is CSVELRGGETQYF. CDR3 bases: TGCAGCGTTGAGTTGAGGGGAGGAGAGACCCAGTACTTC.

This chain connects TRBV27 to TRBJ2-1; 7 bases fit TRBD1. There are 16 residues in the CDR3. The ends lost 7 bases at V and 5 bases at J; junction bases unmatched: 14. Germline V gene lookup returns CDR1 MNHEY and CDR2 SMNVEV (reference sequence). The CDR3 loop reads CASTLLTPQGDNEQFF. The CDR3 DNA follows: TGTGCCAGCACCTTACTGACCCCCCAGGGGGACAATGAGCAGTTCTTC.

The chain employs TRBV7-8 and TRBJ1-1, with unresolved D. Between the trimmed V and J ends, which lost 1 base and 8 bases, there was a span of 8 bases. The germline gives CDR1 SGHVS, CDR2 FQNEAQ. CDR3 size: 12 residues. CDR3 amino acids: CASSLGPTEAFF. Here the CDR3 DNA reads TGTGCCAGCAGCTTAGGGCCAACCGAAGCTTTCTTT.

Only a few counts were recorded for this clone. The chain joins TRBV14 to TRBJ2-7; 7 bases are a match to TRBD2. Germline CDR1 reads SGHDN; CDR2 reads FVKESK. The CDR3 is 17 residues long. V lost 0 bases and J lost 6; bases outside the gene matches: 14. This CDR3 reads CASSQESGRPPLVEQYF. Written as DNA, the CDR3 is TGTGCCAGCAGCCAAGAATCCGGGAGGCCTCCTCTCGTCGAGCAGTACTTC. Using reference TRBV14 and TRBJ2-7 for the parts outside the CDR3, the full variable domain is EAGVTQFPSHSVIEKGQTVTLRCDPISGHDNLYWYRRVMGKEIKFLLHFVKESKQDESGMPNNRFLAERTGGTYSTLKVQPAELEDSGVYFCASSQESGRPPLVEQYFGPGTRLTVT.

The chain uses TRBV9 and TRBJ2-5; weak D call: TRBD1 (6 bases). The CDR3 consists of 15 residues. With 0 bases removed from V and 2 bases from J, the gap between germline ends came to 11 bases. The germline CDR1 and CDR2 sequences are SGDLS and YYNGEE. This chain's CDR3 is CASSVVGGQQETQYF. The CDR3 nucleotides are TGTGCCAGCAGCGTAGTAGGGGGACAACAAGAGACCCAGTACTTC.